This T cell receptor beta chain emerged from a study of T cell responses to AZD1222 COVID-19 vaccine. Sequencing was performed with immunoSEQ multiplex PCR; in TCRdb, only in-frame clones are kept and a portion is missing. The sample yields some 130,000 clones, about nine tenths seen once. Points from the study as a whole: Repertoires were obtained only post-peak T cell response. Reportedly, nearly half of unique spike TCRs recognized epitopes outside B.1.351/B.1.1.7 mutations. At baseline, just five to seven AZD1222 recipients tested seropositive. Mostly white British, mostly female donors; authors suggested clonal diversity may be underestimated.

The CDR3 totals 12 residues. V was trimmed by 1 base and J by 8 bases, leaving 8 bases between them. CDR1 is SGHDN, CDR2 FVKESK, per germline. Concerning this clone itself: No antigen is known for it.

This chain links TRBV14 with TRBJ1-2; D ambiguous. The sequence was obtained from an adult in good health. Material: peripheral blood, obtained on day 0 of AZD1222 vaccination. CDR3 coding DNA: TGTGCCAGCAGCCAAGTTAATGGCGGCTACACCTTC. It translates to CASSQVNGGYTF.